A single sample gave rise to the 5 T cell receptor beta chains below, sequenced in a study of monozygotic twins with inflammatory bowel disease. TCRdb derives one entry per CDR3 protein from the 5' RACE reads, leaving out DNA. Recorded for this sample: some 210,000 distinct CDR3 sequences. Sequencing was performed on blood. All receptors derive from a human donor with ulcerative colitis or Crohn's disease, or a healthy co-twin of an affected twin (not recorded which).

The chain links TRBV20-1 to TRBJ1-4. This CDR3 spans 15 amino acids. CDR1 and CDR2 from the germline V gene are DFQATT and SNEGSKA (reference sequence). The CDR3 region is CSAQVPGPSYEKLFF.

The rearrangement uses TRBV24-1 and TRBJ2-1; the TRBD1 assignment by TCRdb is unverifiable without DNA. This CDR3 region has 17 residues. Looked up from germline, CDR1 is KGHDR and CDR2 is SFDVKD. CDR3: CATSGIDRGQEEDEQFF.

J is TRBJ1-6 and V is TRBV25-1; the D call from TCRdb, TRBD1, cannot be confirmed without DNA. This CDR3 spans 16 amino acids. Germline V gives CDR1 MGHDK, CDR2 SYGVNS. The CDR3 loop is CASSESISTENSPLHF. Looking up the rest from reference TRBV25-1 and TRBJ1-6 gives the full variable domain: EADIYQTPRYLVIGTGKKITLECSQTMGHDKMYWYQQDPGMELHLIHYSYGVNSTEKGDLSSESTVSRIRTEHFPLTLESARPSHTSQYLCASSESISTENSPLHFGNGTRLTVT.

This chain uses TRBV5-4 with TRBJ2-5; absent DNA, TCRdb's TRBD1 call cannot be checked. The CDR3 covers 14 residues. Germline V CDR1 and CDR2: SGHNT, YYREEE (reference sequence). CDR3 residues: CASSSVGGGETQYF.

Here the CDR3 reads CASSPGVLDTQYF. The chain couples TRBV18 to TRBJ2-3. Looked up from germline, CDR1 is KGHSH and CDR2 is LQKENI. This CDR3 has 13 residues. The whole variable domain, filled in from reference TRBV18 and TRBJ2-3, reads NAGVMQNPRHLVRRRGQEARLRCSPMKGHSHVYWYRQLPEEGLKFMVYLQKENIIDESGMPKERFSAEFPKEGPSILRIQQVVRGDSAAYFCASSPGVLDTQYFGPGTRLTVL.